The clone carrying this T cell receptor (beta chain) was recorded at least ten times. This entry comes from a study of Graves' ophthalmopathy and Graves' hyperthyroidism. This CDR3 region has 12 residues. Germline V gene sequence: CDR1 DFQATT, CDR2 SNEGSKA (reference sequence). The V end lost 3 bases, the J end lost 3 bases, and 6 bases lay between the germline ends. Amplified TCR beta CDR3 regions were obtained using RNA transcripts as template. In the first round, RT-PCR was carried out with HTBI primers, and a multiplex PCR formed the second round. Using its own MiXCR run on the multiplex PCR reads, TCRdb lists one record per CDR3 protein. In the table there are about 550,000 distinct CDR3 sequences, approximately 37% of which are singletons.

The J gene is TRBJ1-3, the V gene TRBV20-1; no reliable D call. This sequence originates from an adult man with Graves' hyperthyroidism. The sequencing sample was made of peripheral blood or thyroid tissue (not recorded which). CDR3 bases: TGCAGTGCTAGGGGAGATGGAAACACCATATATTTT. Its translation is CSARGDGNTIYF.